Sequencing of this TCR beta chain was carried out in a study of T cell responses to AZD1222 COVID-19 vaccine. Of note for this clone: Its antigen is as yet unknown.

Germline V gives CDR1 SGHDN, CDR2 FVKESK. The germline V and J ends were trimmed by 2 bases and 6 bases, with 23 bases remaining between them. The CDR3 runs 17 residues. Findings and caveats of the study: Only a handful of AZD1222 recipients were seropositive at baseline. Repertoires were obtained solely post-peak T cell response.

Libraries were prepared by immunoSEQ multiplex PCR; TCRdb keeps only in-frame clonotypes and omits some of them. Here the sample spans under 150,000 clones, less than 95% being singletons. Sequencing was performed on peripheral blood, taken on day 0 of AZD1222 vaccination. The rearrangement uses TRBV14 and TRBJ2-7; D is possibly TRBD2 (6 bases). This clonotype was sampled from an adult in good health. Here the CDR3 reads CASSQKMGFWGGREQYF. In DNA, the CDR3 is TGTGCCAGCAGCCAAAAAATGGGGTTCTGGGGAGGCCGCGAGCAGTACTTC.